This TCR beta chain came from a study of blood T cell repertoires in COVID-19. Study summary: Samples came from the United States, Italy and Spain, spanning acute and convalescent COVID-19. The cDNA or gDNA used as material had been derived from T cells, B-cell-depleted T cells, or PBMCs.

In the study's own analysis: Reference gene primer amplification in the assay estimated nucleated cell counts. TCRdb's table, derived via immunoSEQ multiplex PCR, lists solely in-frame clones and lacks some. V and J calls plus clone size are reproduced from that table; the DNA served to infer D and trimming. The sample shows 150,000 or so clones, over 70% of them seen only once. V lost 1 base, J lost 2 bases, and 7 bases stayed unmatched. Germline values: CDR1 LNHDA, CDR2 SQIVND (reference sequence). This CDR3 spans 16 amino acids. This sequence was found in a man older than 75 with acute or convalescent COVID-19. The chain couples TRBV19 to TRBJ1-2, with 7 bases that match TRBD1. The sequenced sample consisted of peripheral blood. CDR3: CASSIVPGTENYGYTF. The CDR3 DNA sequence: TGTGCCAGTAGTATAGTCCCCGGGACAGAGAACTATGGCTACACCTTC.